These 30 T cell receptor beta chains originate from one sample sequenced in a study of OX40 agonist ivuxolimab in advanced cancers. The table came from immunoSEQ multiplex PCR; TCRdb's copy has only in-frame clones and leaves some out. The table includes 80,000 to 100,000 clones, about 90% detected once. Sample: CD4+ or CD8+ T cells sorted from blood, taken in a trial of the OX40 agonist ivuxolimab. The receptors originated from an adult with an advanced solid tumor such as melanoma, head and neck, liver or kidney cancer.

CDR3 nucleotides: TGTGCCTGGTCATCCTCTGGAAACACCATATATTTT. Translation gives CAWSSSGNTIYF. The V gene is TRBV30, the J gene TRBJ1-3; D gene uncertain. The germline gives CDR1 GTSNPN, CDR2 SVGIG (reference sequence). Trimming shortened V by 5 bases and J by 0 bases, and 5 bases separated the two germline ends. The CDR3 length is 12 residues.

This clone was observed once. V is TRBV7-8 and J is TRBJ2-6; TRBD1 matches 7 bases. The germline CDR1 and CDR2 sequences are SGHVS and FQNEAQ. Germline trimming cut 4 bases from V and 0 bases from J; bases unmatched to any gene: 6. The CDR3 spans 17 residues. CDR3 sequence: CASSSQTGTSGANVLTF. The CDR3 DNA is TGTGCCAGCAGCTCACAGACAGGGACCTCTGGGGCCAACGTCCTGACTTTC.

The chain joins TRBV2 to TRBJ2-7; 8 bases match TRBD2. The CDR3 contains 15 residues. Losses at the gene ends were 6 bases for V and 7 bases for J; bases not matched to a gene: 14. Germline values: CDR1 SNHLY, CDR2 FYNNEI. The CDR3 is CASSLQAHSGGEQYF. The CDR3 region has the DNA TGTGCCAGCAGCCTCCAAGCCCACTCGGGGGGGGAGCAGTACTTC.

CDR3 coding DNA: TGTGCCAGCAGTCCTACAGGGGGCTTAGCAGATACGCAGTATTTT. The encoded protein is CASSPTGGLADTQYF. The chain combines TRBV16 with TRBJ2-3; 9 bases match TRBD1. The germline V gene encodes CDR1 KGHSY and CDR2 FQNENV. CDR3 size: 15 residues. Trimming cost V 6 bases and J 4 bases; bases outside gene matches: 8.

The V and J genes are TRBV2 and TRBJ2-5; possibly TRBD2 for D (6 bases). Germline V gene sequence: CDR1 SNHLY, CDR2 FYNNEI. V lost 8 bases and J lost 0, with 13 bases in between. The CDR3 runs to 14 residues. This CDR3 reads CASGEDTHQETQYF. CDR3 in DNA: TGTGCCAGCGGGGAGGACACTCACCAAGAGACCCAGTACTTC.

The V call is TRBV27, the J call TRBJ2-1; 8 nucleotides line up with TRBD2. After removal of 4 bases from V and 12 bases from J, the junction contained 14 bases not matched to a gene. The CDR3 is made up of 15 amino acids. Germline CDR1 and CDR2: MNHEY and SMNVEV (reference sequence). The DNA for the CDR3 is TGTGCCAGCAGTTCCGTAACTAGCGGCCTGCGTGGGCAGTTCTTC. This translates into CASSSVTSGLRGQFF.

The chain employs TRBV6-1 and TRBJ2-1; 12 bases fit TRBD2. V lost 7 bases to trimming and J lost 8 bases; unmatched junction nucleotides: 6. The length of the CDR3 is 14 residues. The germline V gene has CDR1 MNHNS and CDR2 SASEGT. CDR3 region: CASTRTSGTDEQFF. As DNA, the CDR3 is TGTGCCAGCACCCGGACTAGCGGGACGGATGAGCAGTTCTTC.

CDR3 sequence: CASSSGAALEAFF. CDR3 bases: TGTGCCAGCAGCTCCGGGGCAGCACTCGAAGCTTTCTTT. The V gene is TRBV5-6, the J gene TRBJ1-1; D might be TRBD1 (5 bases). With 3 bases removed from V and 8 bases from J, the gap between germline ends came to 14 bases. The germline gives CDR1 SGHDT, CDR2 YYEEEE. The CDR3 totals 13 residues.

The chain joins TRBV4-3 to TRBJ2-7; no definite D call. The length of the CDR3 is 17 residues. The V gene lost 0 bases and the J gene lost 4 bases, with 19 bases spanning the gap. In germline, CDR1 is LGHNA, CDR2 YSLEER. The chain's CDR3 is CASSQEVVSSTPYEQYF. In DNA form, the CDR3 reads TGCGCCAGCAGCCAAGAGGTCGTCAGTTCCACCCCGTACGAGCAGTACTTC.

This clone has just a few counts. The chain carries TRBV27 and TRBJ1-5; possible D gene TRBD1, 5 bases. The CDR3 spans 12 residues. Germline assignment: CDR1 MNHEY and CDR2 SMNVEV (reference sequence). The germline V and J ends were trimmed by 4 bases and 6 bases, with 7 bases remaining between them. CDR3 sequence reads: CASSYQGQPQHF. The CDR3 DNA is TGTGCCAGCAGTTATCAGGGTCAGCCCCAGCATTTT.

V usage is TRBV7-6 and J usage is TRBJ2-5, with 9 bases aligning to TRBD1. V shed 2 bases and J 3 bases; nucleotides not matched to a gene: 1. CDR3 length equals 14 residues. Germline V gene lookup returns CDR1 SGHVS and CDR2 FNYEAQ. For the CDR3, the DNA is TGTGCCAGCAGCTTATGGACAGGGGAAGAGACCCAGTACTTC. Translated: CASSLWTGEETQYF.

The chain combines TRBV11-3 with TRBJ2-5; TRBD2 matches 16 bases. The V segment lost 0 bases and the J segment 2 bases; nucleotides outside the gene matches: 6. This CDR3 is 19 amino acids long. CDR1 and CDR2 (germline): SGHNT, YENEEA. The CDR3 DNA is TGTGCCAGCAGCTTAGAGGCGGGACTAGCGGGGGGGTATCAAGAGACCCAGTACTTC. Amino acid sequence: CASSLEAGLAGGYQETQYF.

The chain has TRBV19 and TRBJ2-7; TRBD1 aligns across 9 bases. V dropped 4 bases and J dropped 2; count of bases not matched to a gene: 3. The V gene's germline CDR1 is LNHDA and CDR2 SQIVND (reference sequence). The CDR3 loop spans 14 amino acids. The CDR3 spells CASSRGQGPYEQYF. CDR3 DNA sequence: TGTGCCAGTAGTAGGGGACAGGGCCCCTACGAGCAGTACTTC. Full variable domain (outside the CDR3, taken from reference TRBV19 and TRBJ2-7): DGGITQSPKYLFRKEGQNVTLSCEQNLNHDAMYWYRQDPGQGLRLIYYSQIVNDFQKGDIAEGYSVSREKKESFPLTVTSAQKNPTAFYLCASSRGQGPYEQYFGPGTRLTVT.

The V gene is TRBV7-9, the J gene TRBJ1-5, with TRBD1 as a possible D gene (6 bases). CDR1 SEHNR and CDR2 FQNEAQ come from the germline V gene (reference sequence). The CDR3 sequence is 12 residues long. V lost 2 bases and J 7 bases, leaving 6 bases between the germline ends. In DNA, the CDR3 is TGTGCCAGCAGCTTACAGGGGCAGCCCCAGCATTTT. Its translation: CASSLQGQPQHF.

The CDR3 nucleotides read TGTGCCAGCAGCTCTGGGTTGAGGGAGACCCAGTACTTC. It translates to CASSSGLRETQYF. The chain employs TRBV5-8 and TRBJ2-5; no clear D. The CDR3 spans 13 residues. The germline V gene has CDR1 SGHTS and CDR2 YDEGEE. The germline V and J ends were trimmed by 3 bases and 5 bases, with 11 bases remaining between them.

This chain uses TRBV6-5 with TRBJ2-7; TRBD2 agrees at 7 bases. This CDR3 has 13 amino acids. Looked up from germline, CDR1 is MNHEY and CDR2 is SVGAGI. The J segment lost 6 bases and the V segment lost 5 bases, leaving 7 bases of the junction unmatched. The CDR3: CASSGGRVTEQYF. The CDR3, as DNA: TGTGCCAGCAGTGGGGGGAGGGTAACCGAGCAGTACTTC.

The V and J genes are TRBV2 and TRBJ2-2; D gene ambiguous. Germline CDR1 and CDR2: SNHLY and FYNNEI. The CDR3 totals 12 residues. V lost 4 bases to trimming and J lost 3 bases, with 3 bases between them. The CDR3 is CASSADTGELFF. CDR3 in DNA: TGTGCCAGCAGTGCGGACACCGGGGAGCTGTTTTTT.

This sequence joins TRBV7-6 and TRBJ2-1; 7 bases match TRBD1. Germline CDR1 and CDR2: SGHVS and FNYEAQ. The CDR3 is made up of 17 amino acids. With V trimmed by 2 bases and J by 1 base, 8 bases remained unmatched. The CDR3, as DNA: TGTGCCAGCAGCTTACTAGGACAGGAACTTTCCTACAATGAGCAGTTCTTC. It yields the protein CASSLLGQELSYNEQFF.

The chain employs TRBV5-1 and TRBJ2-5, with TRBD1 matching 8 bases. Losses at the gene ends were 2 bases for V and 2 bases for J; bases not matched to a gene: 8. CDR3 length: 16 amino acids. Germline CDR1 reads SGHRS; CDR2 reads YFSETQ. In DNA form, the CDR3 reads TGCGCCAGCAGCTTTCATGGACAGGGCATACAAGAGACCCAGTACTTC. This encodes CASSFHGQGIQETQYF.

The V call is TRBV6-1, the J call TRBJ1-1; possibly TRBD1 for D (6 bases). V was cut by 6 bases and J by 14 bases, with 16 bases left in between. The CDR3 has 11 residues. Germline values: CDR1 MNHNS, CDR2 SASEGT. CDR3 region: CASRITGRAFF. CDR3 bases: TGTGCCAGCAGGATCACAGGGAGGGCGTTCTTT.

The rearrangement links TRBV19 to TRBJ1-2, with D possibly matching TRBD1 (6 bases). Germline V gene lookup returns CDR1 LNHDA and CDR2 SQIVND (reference sequence). The CDR3 totals 16 residues. Trimming took 3 bases from V and 7 from J, leaving 21 bases between them. The CDR3 region has the DNA TGTGCCAGTAGTATGTCTCAACAGGGTTTATGGGCTGGCTACACCTTC. The encoded protein is CASSMSQQGLWAGYTF.

The chain carries TRBV7-9 and TRBJ2-6; no firm D call. The CDR3 has 15 residues. Deletions cut 5 bases from V and 0 bases from J, with 8 bases between. Germline lookup yields CDR1 SEHNR and CDR2 FQNEAQ (reference sequence). CDR3 coding DNA: TGTGCCAGCAGCCGACGTTTCTCTGGGGCCAACGTCCTGACTTTC. It yields the protein CASSRRFSGANVLTF.

The V call is TRBV27, the J call TRBJ2-5, with D possibly TRBD1 on 5 matching bases. This CDR3 region has 13 residues. Per the germline V gene, CDR1 is MNHEY and CDR2 is SMNVEV (reference sequence). Trimming took off 5 bases at V and 3 bases at J, with 10 bases between the two ends. Here the CDR3 DNA reads TGTGCCAGCAGTGACAGACTGGAAGAGACCCAGTACTTC. Protein sequence: CASSDRLEETQYF.

The chain links TRBV7-3 to TRBJ1-2; TRBD1 might be the D (6 bases). Germline V CDR1 and CDR2: SGHTA, FQGTGA. With 1 base removed from V and 0 bases from J, the gap between germline ends came to 15 bases. This CDR3 comprises 17 residues. The CDR3 nucleotides read TGTGCCAGCAGCTTAAAGGGGGGGAGCTTCACTAACTATGGCTACACCTTC. Protein sequence: CASSLKGGSFTNYGYTF.

This clone occurred once. V usage is TRBV18 and J usage is TRBJ1-1, with TRBD1 as a possible D gene (6 bases). CDR3 length: 16 residues. Trimming removed 6 bases at V and 3 bases at J, with 20 bases between. CDR1 is KGHSH, CDR2 LQKENI, per germline. This CDR3 reads CASSSTVQGGDTEAFF. For the CDR3, the DNA is TGTGCCAGCTCGTCCACCGTACAGGGAGGGGACACTGAAGCTTTCTTT.

This clone was counted only a few times. This chain joins TRBV5-6 and TRBJ2-1, with D uncertain. Trimming left V 4 bases short and J 3 bases short, with 2 bases between. From germline, CDR1 is SGHDT and CDR2 YYEEEE. The CDR3 runs 11 residues. The CDR3 protein is CASSHYNEQFF. The CDR3 DNA sequence: TGTGCCAGCAGCCACTACAATGAGCAGTTCTTC. Full variable domain (outside the CDR3, taken from reference TRBV5-6 and TRBJ2-1): DAGVTQSPTHLIKTRGQQVTLRCSPKSGHDTVSWYQQALGQGPQFIFQYYEEEERQRGNFPDRFSGHQFPNYSSELNVNALLLGDSALYLCASSHYNEQFFGPGTRLTVL.

This chain uses TRBV4-2 with TRBJ1-1, with a tentative D call TRBD1 (6 bases). The germline V gene encodes CDR1 LGHNA and CDR2 YNFKEQ. Trimming shortened V by 4 bases and J by 0 bases, and 15 bases separated the two germline ends. The CDR3 runs to 16 residues. The DNA for the CDR3 is TGTGCCAGCAGCCCCCTGGAAACAGGGCTGAACACTGAAGCTTTCTTT. Its translation is CASSPLETGLNTEAFF.

The chain joins TRBV29-1 to TRBJ2-2; 7 nucleotides line up with TRBD1. The junction had 4 bases not matched to a gene; V was cut back by 7 bases and J by 5 bases. The CDR3 extends over 12 amino acids. Germline V gives CDR1 SQVTM, CDR2 ANQGSEA. CDR3 nucleotide sequence: TGCAGCGGACAGGGTTGGACCGGGGAGCTGTTTTTT. Translation gives CSGQGWTGELFF.

V is TRBV7-9 and J is TRBJ1-1; 9 nucleotides agree with TRBD1. Per the germline V gene, CDR1 is SEHNR and CDR2 is FQNEAQ (reference sequence). CDR3 length equals 13 residues. V gave up 5 bases and J gave up 3 bases; unmatched junction bases: 1. CDR3 amino acids: CASSRQGDTEAFF. Written as DNA, the CDR3 is TGTGCCAGCAGCAGACAGGGGGACACTGAAGCTTTCTTT.

V is TRBV6-1 and J is TRBJ1-5; 7 nucleotides align to TRBD1. CDR3 size: 15 residues. Germline values: CDR1 MNHNS, CDR2 SASEGT. Trimming took 6 bases from V and 5 from J; bases not matched to a gene: 10. The CDR3 protein is CASRIARGGDQPQHF. The CDR3 nucleotides read TGTGCCAGCAGAATTGCCAGGGGGGGGGATCAGCCCCAGCATTTT.